Listed below are T cell receptor beta chains from one sample, sequenced in a study of blood T cell repertoires in COVID-19. This table comes from immunoSEQ multiplex PCR, and its TCRdb copy is limited to in-frame clones, with some not included. The profile shows around 130,000 clones, around 83% of them singletons. Sequencing input: PBMCs or T cells enriched from blood (not recorded which). Source of these receptors: a man in his thirties or forties who had recovered from COVID-19. Both conserved end residues are part of each CDR3. The order of the fields is CDR3 DNA, CDR3 protein, D gene, V gene, J gene, clone size. The D gene is left open where the match is weak. The size of a clone is reported for some rows only, either as once, few or many, or as a class for expanded clones.

DNA: TGTGCCAGCAGACAATTAGGAGCAGGGTCGGCTAATGAAAAACTGTTTTTT; CDR3: CASRQLGAGSANEKLFF; D: .; V: TRBV7-6; J: TRBJ1-4; size: few
DNA: TGCGCCAGCAGCCCACTGGGAGGGTTGGAGCCGGAGGCACCCCTCCACTTT; CDR3: CASSPLGGLEPEAPLHF; D: .; V: TRBV5-1; J: TRBJ1-6; size: few
DNA: TGTGCCAGTAGTACCAGGGAAATTCTCAATCAGCCCCAGCATTTT; CDR3: CASSTREILNQPQHF; D: .; V: TRBV19; J: TRBJ1-5; size: .
DNA: TGTGCCAGCAGCCACACTCTAGCGGGAGGGCCCTACGAGCAGTACTTC; CDR3: CASSHTLAGGPYEQYF; D: TRBD2; V: TRBV3-1/TRBV3-2; J: TRBJ2-7; size: .
DNA: TGTGCCAGCAGCCAATCCACCGCGGCGGGTTATGGCTACACCTTC; CDR3: CASSQSTAAGYGYTF; D: .; V: TRBV16; J: TRBJ1-2; size: .
DNA: TGTGCCAGTAGTGCCATAGCGGGACCCTACAATGAGCAGTTCTTC; CDR3: CASSAIAGPYNEQFF; D: TRBD2; V: TRBV19; J: TRBJ2-1; size: .
DNA: TGTGCCAGCAGCTCCCCTAGCGGGAGCTGGGAGACCCAGTACTTC; CDR3: CASSSPSGSWETQYF; D: TRBD2; V: TRBV5-6; J: TRBJ2-5; size: .
DNA: TGTGCCAGCAGTTCTAGCGGGGTGGGGACCCAGTACTTC; CDR3: CASSSSGVGTQYF; D: TRBD2; V: TRBV7-9; J: TRBJ2-5; size: .
DNA: TGTGCCAGCAGCCAAGACTACAGCGGGGGGACCGCAGGGTACTTC; CDR3: CASSQDYSGGTAGYF; D: TRBD2; V: TRBV3-1/TRBV3-2; J: TRBJ2-5; size: .
DNA: TGTGCCAGCAGCGTAGCCCCGGGACAGGCCTCTGGAAACACCATATATTTT; CDR3: CASSVAPGQASGNTIYF; D: TRBD1; V: TRBV9; J: TRBJ1-3; size: .
DNA: TGTGCTAGTGGAAAACTTATGAACTCCTATAATTCACCCCTCCACTTT; CDR3: CASGKLMNSYNSPLHF; D: .; V: TRBV12-5; J: TRBJ1-6; size: .
DNA: TGTGCCAGCTCACCAGGCAGGGCTGGGGCCAACGTCCTGACTTTC; CDR3: CASSPGRAGANVLTF; D: .; V: TRBV18; J: TRBJ2-6; size: few
DNA: TGTGCCATCGGCAGGACTAGCGGGAGCGGGGGCTCCTACGAGCAGTACTTC; CDR3: CAIGRTSGSGGSYEQYF; D: TRBD2; V: TRBV10-3; J: TRBJ2-7; size: .
DNA: TGTGCCAGCAGCCTTCAAGGAGGGGGGGGGCGAGATACGCAGTATTTT; CDR3: CASSLQGGGGRDTQYF; D: .; V: TRBV3-1/TRBV3-2; J: TRBJ2-3; size: .
DNA: TGTGCCAGCAGGGGGGAGGGGCAGATTACTGAAGCTTTCTTT; CDR3: CASRGEGQITEAFF; D: .; V: TRBV7-9; J: TRBJ1-1; size: .
DNA: TGCGCCAGCAGCTTGACAGGGGAGCGCTATGGCTACACCTTC; CDR3: CASSLTGERYGYTF; D: TRBD1; V: TRBV5-1; J: TRBJ1-2; size: .
DNA: TGTGCCAGCAGCTTACCGGGGACAGATACGCAGTATTTT; CDR3: CASSLPGTDTQYF; D: .; V: TRBV11-1; J: TRBJ2-3; size: .
DNA: TGCAGCGTTGAAGGGTGGAGGGGCTATGGCTACACCTTC; CDR3: CSVEGWRGYGYTF; D: .; V: TRBV29-1; J: TRBJ1-2; size: .
DNA: TGTGCCAGCAGTTACCTAGCGGGGGGGCTCGATGAGCAGTTCTTC; CDR3: CASSYLAGGLDEQFF; D: TRBD2; V: TRBV2; J: TRBJ2-1; size: once
DNA: TGTGCCAGCAGCCAAGATCTATTGGGGGGAGGCTACACCTTC; CDR3: CASSQDLLGGGYTF; D: .; V: TRBV3-1/TRBV3-2; J: TRBJ1-2; size: .
DNA: TGCGCCAGCAGCTTAGCGGGAGCGAACACCGGGGAGCTGTTTTTT; CDR3: CASSLAGANTGELFF; D: TRBD2; V: TRBV5-1; J: TRBJ2-2; size: .
DNA: TGCGCAGCAACAGGCAACACTGAAGCTTTCTTT; CDR3: CAATGNTEAFF; D: .; V: TRBV10-2; J: TRBJ1-1; size: .
DNA: TGCGCCAGCAGCCAAGCAGGGGGCAACACCGGGGAGCTGTTTTTT; CDR3: CASSQAGGNTGELFF; D: TRBD1; V: TRBV5-1; J: TRBJ2-2; size: once
DNA: TGTGCCATCAGCAACGGCTACGAGCAGTACTTC; CDR3: CAISNGYEQYF; D: .; V: TRBV10-3; J: TRBJ2-7; size: few
DNA: TGTGCCAGCAGCTTAAGGAGGGCTGGAAACACCATATATTTT; CDR3: CASSLRRAGNTIYF; D: .; V: TRBV6-5; J: TRBJ1-3; size: .
DNA: TGTGCCAGCTCACCACGGGAGTTTAACTATGGCTACACCTTC; CDR3: CASSPREFNYGYTF; D: .; V: TRBV18; J: TRBJ1-2; size: few
DNA: TGTGCCAGCAGTGAAGGGACAGGGGCCCTCACTGAAGCTTTCTTT; CDR3: CASSEGTGALTEAFF; D: TRBD1; V: TRBV6-1; J: TRBJ1-1; size: .
DNA: TGTGCCAGCAGTGGAACAGGGGCTGGAGGCTACACCTTC; CDR3: CASSGTGAGGYTF; D: TRBD1; V: TRBV27; J: TRBJ1-2; size: .
DNA: TGCGCCAGCAGCCACAGGGTCACTGAAGCTTTCTTT; CDR3: CASSHRVTEAFF; D: .; V: TRBV10-2; J: TRBJ1-1; size: few
DNA: TGCAGCGGAGACAGGGGTACCCGCAATCAGCCCCAGCATTTT; CDR3: CSGDRGTRNQPQHF; D: TRBD1; V: TRBV29-1; J: TRBJ1-5; size: .
DNA: TGTGCCAGCAGCCTTTCTAGCGGGGGGGCCGGTGAGCAGTTCTTC; CDR3: CASSLSSGGAGEQFF; D: TRBD2; V: TRBV2; J: TRBJ2-1; size: few
DNA: TGTGCCAGCAGACAACTAGTTACCGGAGATACGCAGTATTTT; CDR3: CASRQLVTGDTQYF; D: .; V: TRBV6-5; J: TRBJ2-3; size: few
DNA: TGTGCCAGCAGGGTAGAGACGGAGACCTACGAGCAGTACTTC; CDR3: CASRVETETYEQYF; D: .; V: TRBV2; J: TRBJ2-7; size: .
DNA: TGTGCCAGCAGCTTGAGGGGAAATGAAGCTTTCTTT; CDR3: CASSLRGNEAFF; D: .; V: TRBV5-6; J: TRBJ1-1; size: many
DNA: TGTGCCAGCAAACCAGGGGGCTATGGCTACACCTTC; CDR3: CASKPGGYGYTF; D: TRBD1; V: TRBV27; J: TRBJ1-2; size: .
DNA: TGCGCCAGCAGCTTGGCTCCAGGCGAGCAGTACTTC; CDR3: CASSLAPGEQYF; D: .; V: TRBV5-1; J: TRBJ2-7; size: .
DNA: TGCGCCAGCAGCTACGGTGAGATTGAAAAACTGTTTTTT; CDR3: CASSYGEIEKLFF; D: .; V: TRBV4-1; J: TRBJ1-4; size: .
DNA: TGTGCCAGCAGTCCCTCAGGACTACCCGGGGGAGAGACCCAGTACTTC; CDR3: CASSPSGLPGGETQYF; D: .; V: TRBV27; J: TRBJ2-5; size: .